The 20 T cell receptor beta chains below come from one sample, sequenced in a study of blood T cell repertoires in COVID-19. Repertoires were generated with immunoSEQ multiplex PCR, while TCRdb's copy carries only in-frame clones and drops some. The sample yields under 400,000 clones, roughly 86% seen once. The specimen was peripheral blood. The receptors come from a woman younger than 45 with COVID-19, enrolled during active disease.

The rearrangement joins TRBV6-6 to TRBJ2-3, with TRBD2 matching 7 bases. V gave up 6 bases and J gave up 4 bases; unmatched junction bases: 13. Germline CDR1 reads MNHNY; CDR2 reads SVGAGI (reference sequence). CDR3 size: 16 residues. In DNA, the CDR3 is TGTGCCAGCAGCCCCCAGGCAGCGGGGTTTGCAGATACGCAGTATTTT. It translates to CASSPQAAGFADTQYF.

V is TRBV27 and J is TRBJ2-2; D might be TRBD2 (6 bases). The length of the CDR3 is 16 residues. The V end was cut by 6 bases, the J end by 6 bases, with 20 bases between. The germline CDR1 and CDR2 sequences are MNHEY and SMNVEV (reference sequence). CDR3 nucleotide sequence: TGTGCCAGCAGCGACAAACCTCTAGCGATTCCCGGGGAGCTGTTTTTT. It is translated as CASSDKPLAIPGELFF.

In this sample, this clone turned up once. V usage is TRBV27 and J usage is TRBJ2-5; D is undetermined. With 4 bases removed from V and 5 bases from J, the gap between germline ends came to 11 bases. The germline V gene encodes CDR1 MNHEY and CDR2 SMNVEV (reference sequence). The CDR3 has 13 amino acids. As DNA, the CDR3 is TGTGCCAGCAGTTCCGCTCAGAGGGAGACCCAGTACTTC. Translated, it gives CASSSAQRETQYF.

This clone was picked up many times. This sequence joins TRBV25-1 and TRBJ1-3, with D possibly TRBD1 on 6 matching bases. The CDR3 spans 15 residues. Germline loops: CDR1 MGHDK, CDR2 SYGVNS. Trimming removed 3 bases from V and 0 bases from J, with 9 bases in between. CDR3 coding DNA: TGTGCCAGCAGTGACCAACAGGGCTCTGGAAACACCATATATTTT. Protein sequence: CASSDQQGSGNTIYF.

The rearrangement uses TRBV3-1 (or the pseudogene TRBV3-2) and TRBJ2-5; 7 positions match TRBD2. The CDR3 consists of 18 residues. Germline values: CDR1 LGHDT, CDR2 YNNKEL (reference sequence). J lost 3 bases, V lost 0 bases, and 13 bases had no gene match. The CDR3, as DNA: TGTGCCAGCAGCCAAGAACGCCCCGGGCGGGAGATAAAAGAGACCCAGTACTTC. This encodes CASSQERPGREIKETQYF.

The rearrangement joins TRBV19 to TRBJ2-1, with D uncertain. The CDR3 covers 14 residues. Deletions cut 5 bases from V and 0 bases from J, with 8 bases between. Germline CDR1 LNHDA, CDR2 SQIVND (reference sequence). The CDR3 DNA follows: TGTGCCAGTAGTTACCAGTCCTCCTACAATGAGCAGTTCTTC. Protein: CASSYQSSYNEQFF.

This chain joins TRBV3-1 (or the pseudogene TRBV3-2) and TRBJ1-2; 7 bases are shared with TRBD1. The V gene's germline CDR1 is LGHDT and CDR2 YNNKEL (reference sequence). The CDR3 totals 15 residues. J was trimmed by 4 bases and V by 4 bases; bases with no gene match: 9. The CDR3, as DNA: TGTGCCAGCAGCCCCACAGGGGTTCTGTCCTATGGCTACACCTTC. This encodes CASSPTGVLSYGYTF.

This chain connects TRBV28 to TRBJ2-5, with TRBD2 as a possible D gene (6 bases). V dropped 2 bases and J dropped 5 bases, with 12 bases sitting between them. This CDR3 region has 14 residues. Germline V gene sequence: CDR1 MDHEN, CDR2 SYDVKM. CDR3 sequence reads: CASSLRRAPETQYF. Written as DNA, the CDR3 is TGTGCCAGCAGTTTAAGGAGGGCACCCGAGACCCAGTACTTC.

The chain joins TRBV19 to TRBJ2-7, with TRBD1 matching 7 bases. CDR3 size: 16 residues. J lost 1 base, V lost 4 bases, and 10 bases had no gene match. Germline V gives CDR1 LNHDA, CDR2 SQIVND (reference sequence). Here the CDR3 reads CASSRSGTVSSYEQYF. The CDR3 DNA reads TGTGCCAGTAGTAGGTCGGGGACAGTCTCATCCTACGAGCAGTACTTC.

J is TRBJ1-1 and V is TRBV5-5; no reliable D call. The V end lost 4 bases, the J end lost 4 bases, and 14 bases lay between the germline ends. The CDR3 is 14 residues long. Per the germline V gene, CDR1 is SGHKS and CDR2 is YYEKEE (reference sequence). CDR3 loop: CASSGFVRGTEAFF. Written as DNA, the CDR3 is TGTGCCAGCAGCGGGTTCGTTAGAGGCACTGAAGCTTTCTTT.

This clone has a handful of counts. The chain is built from TRBV4-1 and TRBJ1-6; tentative D call: TRBD1 (5 bases). V was pared by 1 base and J by 5 bases, with 15 bases between. Germline V gene lookup returns CDR1 MGHRA and CDR2 YSYEKL. CDR3 length equals 17 residues. This CDR3 reads CASSQGSVGHNNSPLHF. The CDR3 DNA follows: TGCGCCAGCAGCCAAGGGTCTGTTGGACATAATAATTCACCCCTCCACTTT.

The chain couples TRBV2 to TRBJ2-6, with 9 positions matching TRBD1. In germline, CDR1 is SNHLY, CDR2 FYNNEI. Trimming took 6 bases from V and 2 from J; bases not matched to a gene: 5. This CDR3 contains 16 residues. CDR3 sequence (DNA): TGTGCCAGCAGCGCAAACAGGGGGCCTGGGGCCAACGTCCTGACTTTC. Protein: CASSANRGPGANVLTF.

The chain uses TRBV10-3 and TRBJ2-5, with 7 bases fitting TRBD2. The germline V gene encodes CDR1 ENHRY and CDR2 SYGVKD. This CDR3 region has 12 residues. Losses at the gene ends were 8 bases for V and 2 bases for J; bases not matched to a gene: 2. CDR3 sequence reads: CAIGGGQETQYF. DNA of the CDR3: TGTGCCATCGGCGGGGGACAAGAGACCCAGTACTTC.

The chain combines TRBV6-5 with TRBJ2-1; 10 bases are a match to TRBD2. Losses at the gene ends were 6 bases for V and 7 bases for J; bases not matched to a gene: 9. Germline V gene lookup returns CDR1 MNHEY and CDR2 SVGAGI. The CDR3 covers 15 residues. The CDR3 DNA follows: TGTGCCAGCAGGCTGGCTAGCGGGAGAGTGAATGAGCAGTTCTTC. Its translation: CASRLASGRVNEQFF.

This rearrangement joins TRBV7-2 to TRBJ2-1; D possibly corresponds to TRBD2 (6 bases). Per the germline V gene, CDR1 is SGHTA and CDR2 is FQGNSA. Trimming removed 3 bases from V and 10 bases from J, with 13 bases in between. There are 13 residues in the CDR3. CDR3 sequence: CASSLSPGLEQFF. Written as DNA, the CDR3 is TGTGCCAGCAGCTTGTCGCCTGGACTAGAGCAGTTCTTC.

The chain recombines TRBV2 with TRBJ2-7; tentatively, D is TRBD1 (6 bases). CDR1 is SNHLY and CDR2 is FYNNEI in the germline V gene. This CDR3 comprises 14 residues. The V gene lost 3 bases and the J gene lost 1 base, with 10 bases spanning the gap. The CDR3 protein is CASSDGQQSYEQYF. The DNA for the CDR3 is TGTGCCAGCAGTGACGGACAGCAATCCTACGAGCAGTACTTC.

The chain carries TRBV2 and TRBJ1-2, with TRBD1 identical over 8 bases. V was pared by 3 bases and J by 3 bases, with 6 bases of the junction left unmatched. The CDR3 is made up of 15 amino acids. The germline V gene has CDR1 SNHLY and CDR2 FYNNEI. DNA for the CDR3: TGTGCCAGCAGTGATGGTCTACAGGGGGACTATGGCTACACCTTC. This sequence encodes CASSDGLQGDYGYTF.

The V call is TRBV27, the J call TRBJ2-7; D remains unclear. V lost 0 bases and J 2 bases, leaving 14 bases between the germline ends. There are 16 residues in the CDR3. Germline loops: CDR1 MNHEY, CDR2 SMNVEV (reference sequence). The chain's CDR3 is CASSLSMGRRTYEQYF. The CDR3 nucleotides are TGTGCCAGCAGTTTATCGATGGGCCGACGAACCTACGAGCAGTACTTC.

The chain recombines TRBV28 with TRBJ2-7; 10 nucleotides match TRBD2. With V trimmed by 7 bases and J by 1 base, 7 bases remained unmatched. The CDR3 has 15 residues. The germline gives CDR1 MDHEN, CDR2 SYDVKM. The CDR3 reads CASITSGEGSYEQYF. The CDR3 DNA sequence: TGTGCCAGCATCACTAGCGGGGAGGGGTCCTACGAGCAGTACTTC.

Worth noting for this clone: The sample contains more than one DNA sequence encoding this CDR3. The V call is TRBV30, the J call TRBJ2-7, with D unresolved. The CDR3 has 10 residues. V was pared by 0 bases and J by 5 bases, with 2 bases between. CDR1 and CDR2 from the germline V gene are GTSNPN and SVGIG (reference sequence). This CDR3 is CAWSVNEQYF. CDR3 in DNA: TGTGCCTGGAGTGTTAACGAGCAGTACTTC. Based on the CDR3 plus reference TRBV30 and TRBJ2-7, the full variable domain is SQTIHQWPATLVQPVGSPLSLECTVEGTSNPNLYWYRQAAGRGLQLLFYSVGIGQISSEVPQNLSASRPQDRQFILSSKKLLLSDSGFYLCAWSVNEQYFGPGTRLTVT.